This T cell receptor beta chain was documented in a study of CD8+ T cells in alopecia areata. Study-wide findings and caveats: Resident alphabeta T-cell populations of normal skin are likewise subject to sequencing in scalp samples. Clonality exceeded that of normal scalp in lesional scalp, most notably in alopecia totalis/universalis.

Extracted RNA was reverse transcribed into cDNA, the sequencing template. Assay used: immunoSEQ multiplex PCR; TCRdb lists only in-frame clones, some missing. The table shows approximately 140,000 clones, with about 88% occurring only once. Treatment specified: oral pan-JAK inhibitor, 5-10 mg twice daily. Alopecia areata patients had lesional scalp punch biopsies and peripheral blood taken from them. The germline CDR1 and CDR2 sequences are SQVTM and ANQGSEA. This CDR3 contains 13 residues. V was pared by 2 bases and J by 8 bases, with 15 bases between. Remarks on this clone: The antigen is undetermined.

The chain has TRBV29-1 and TRBJ1-2; the D gene is possibly TRBD1 (6 bases). The sequence came from a human donor with alopecia areata. The sequencing here drew on CD8+ T cells sorted from blood, taken at week 4, from a patient treated with tofacitinib. Here the CDR3 reads CSVERAGVFGYTF. The CDR3 nucleotides read TGCAGCGTTGAAAGGGCAGGGGTATTCGGCTACACCTTC.